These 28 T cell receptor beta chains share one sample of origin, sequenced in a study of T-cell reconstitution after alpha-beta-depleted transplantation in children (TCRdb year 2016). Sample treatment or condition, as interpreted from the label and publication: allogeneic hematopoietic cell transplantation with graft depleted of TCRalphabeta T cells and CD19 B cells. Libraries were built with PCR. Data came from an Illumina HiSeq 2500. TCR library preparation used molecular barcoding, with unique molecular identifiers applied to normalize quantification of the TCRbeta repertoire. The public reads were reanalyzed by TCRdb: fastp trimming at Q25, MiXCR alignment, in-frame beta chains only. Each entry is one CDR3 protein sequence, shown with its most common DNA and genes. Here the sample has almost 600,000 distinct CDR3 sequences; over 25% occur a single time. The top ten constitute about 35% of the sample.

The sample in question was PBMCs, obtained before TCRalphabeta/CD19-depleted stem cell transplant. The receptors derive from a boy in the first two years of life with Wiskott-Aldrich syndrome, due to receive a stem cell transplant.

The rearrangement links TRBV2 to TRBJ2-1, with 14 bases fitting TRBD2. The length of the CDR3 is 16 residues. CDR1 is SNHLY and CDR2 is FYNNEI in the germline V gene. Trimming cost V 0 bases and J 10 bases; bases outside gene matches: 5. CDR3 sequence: CASSEAGLAGGLEQFF. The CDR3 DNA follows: TGTGCCAGCAGTGAAGCCGGACTAGCGGGAGGTTTGGAGCAGTTCTTC.

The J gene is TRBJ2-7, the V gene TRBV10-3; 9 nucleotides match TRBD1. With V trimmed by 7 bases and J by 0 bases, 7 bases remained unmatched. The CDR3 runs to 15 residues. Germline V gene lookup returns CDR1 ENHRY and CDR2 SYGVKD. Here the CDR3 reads CAINIGTGSSYEQYF. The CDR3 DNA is TGTGCCATCAATATAGGGACAGGGTCCTCCTACGAGCAGTACTTC.

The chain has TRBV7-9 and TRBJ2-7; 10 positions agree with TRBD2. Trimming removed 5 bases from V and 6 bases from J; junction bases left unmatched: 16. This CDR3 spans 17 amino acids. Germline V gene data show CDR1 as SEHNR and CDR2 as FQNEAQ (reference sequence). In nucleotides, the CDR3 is TGTGCCAGCAGCCAGAGGGCTAGCGGGAGTAACCCGTCCGAGCAGTACTTC. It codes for CASSQRASGSNPSEQYF.

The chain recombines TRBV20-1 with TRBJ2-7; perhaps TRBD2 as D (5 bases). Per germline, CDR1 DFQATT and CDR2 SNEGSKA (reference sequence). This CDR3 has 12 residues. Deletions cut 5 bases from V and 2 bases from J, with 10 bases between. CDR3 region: CSAETITYEQYF. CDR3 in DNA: TGCAGTGCTGAGACTATCACCTACGAGCAGTACTTC.

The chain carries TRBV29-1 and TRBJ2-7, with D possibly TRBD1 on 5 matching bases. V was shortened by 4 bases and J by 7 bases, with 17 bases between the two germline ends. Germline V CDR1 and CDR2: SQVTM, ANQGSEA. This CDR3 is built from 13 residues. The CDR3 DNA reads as TGCAGCGTTGCGACAGCCCGGGTCGGGGAGCAGTACTTC. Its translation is CSVATARVGEQYF.

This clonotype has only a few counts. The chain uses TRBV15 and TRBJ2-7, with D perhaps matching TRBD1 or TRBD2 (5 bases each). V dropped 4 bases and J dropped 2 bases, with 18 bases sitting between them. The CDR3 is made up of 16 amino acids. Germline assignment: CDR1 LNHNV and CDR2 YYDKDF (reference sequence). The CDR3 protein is CATSTPGREFPYEQYF. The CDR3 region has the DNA TGTGCCACCAGCACCCCGGGCAGGGAGTTCCCCTACGAGCAGTACTTC. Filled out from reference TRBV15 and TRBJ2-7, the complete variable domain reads DAMVIQNPRYQVTQFGKPVTLSCSQTLNHNVMYWYQQKSSQAPKLLFHYYDKDFNNEADTPDNFQSRRPNTSFCFLDIRSPGLGDTAMYLCATSTPGREFPYEQYFGPGTRLTVT.

The CDR3 DNA reads TGTGCCAGCAGCTCCCCTCAGGGAGCTCGCTACAATGAGCAGTTCTTC. Protein sequence: CASSSPQGARYNEQFF. This chain joins TRBV14 and TRBJ2-1, with D possibly being TRBD1 or TRBD2 (5 bases each). Germline CDR1 is SGHDN and CDR2 is FVKESK. This CDR3 comprises 16 residues. V was cut by 5 bases and J by 3 bases, with 17 bases left in between.

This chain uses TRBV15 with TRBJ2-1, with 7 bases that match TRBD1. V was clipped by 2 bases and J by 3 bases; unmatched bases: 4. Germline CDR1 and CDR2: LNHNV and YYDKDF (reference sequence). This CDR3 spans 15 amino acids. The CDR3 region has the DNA TGTGCCACCAGCAGACGGGACAGCCGCTACAATGAGCAGTTCTTC. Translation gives CATSRRDSRYNEQFF. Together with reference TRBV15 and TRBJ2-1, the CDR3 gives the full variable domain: DAMVIQNPRYQVTQFGKPVTLSCSQTLNHNVMYWYQQKSSQAPKLLFHYYDKDFNNEADTPDNFQSRRPNTSFCFLDIRSPGLGDTAMYLCATSRRDSRYNEQFFGPGTRLTVL.

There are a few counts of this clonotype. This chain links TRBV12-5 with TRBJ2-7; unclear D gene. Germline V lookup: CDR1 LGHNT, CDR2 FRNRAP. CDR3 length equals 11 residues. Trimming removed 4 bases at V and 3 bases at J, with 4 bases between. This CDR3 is CASGSHYEQYF. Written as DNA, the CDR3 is TGTGCTAGTGGTTCTCACTACGAGCAGTACTTC.

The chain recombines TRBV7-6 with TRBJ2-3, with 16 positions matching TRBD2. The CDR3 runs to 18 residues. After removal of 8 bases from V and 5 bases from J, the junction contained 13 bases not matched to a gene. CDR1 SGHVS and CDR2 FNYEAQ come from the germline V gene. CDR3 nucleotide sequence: TGTGCCAGCCTGGGACTAGCGGGAGGGCCCGGAGGGGGAGATACGCAGTATTTT. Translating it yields CASLGLAGGPGGGDTQYF.

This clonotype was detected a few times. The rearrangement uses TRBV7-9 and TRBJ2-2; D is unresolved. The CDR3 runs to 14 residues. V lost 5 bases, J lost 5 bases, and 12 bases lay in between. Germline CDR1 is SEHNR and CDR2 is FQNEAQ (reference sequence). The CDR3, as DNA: TGTGCCAGCAGCCGACTCACACTGACCGGGGAGCTGTTTTTT. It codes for CASSRLTLTGELFF.

DNA of the CDR3: TGCGCCAGCAGCTTGGATTGGAGTCCCAACACCGGGGAGCTGTTTTTT. This codes for CASSLDWSPNTGELFF. V usage is TRBV5-1 and J usage is TRBJ2-2; the D is unclear. V lost 0 bases, J lost 2 bases, and 11 bases lay in between. Germline-derived CDR1 and CDR2 are SGHRS and YFSETQ. The CDR3 totals 16 residues.

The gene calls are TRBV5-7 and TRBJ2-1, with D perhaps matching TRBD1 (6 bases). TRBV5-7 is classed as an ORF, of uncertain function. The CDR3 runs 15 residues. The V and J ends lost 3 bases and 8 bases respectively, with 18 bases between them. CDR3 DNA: TGTGCCAGCAGCTGGGTGGTGGGGGCACGCGATGAGCAGTTCTTC. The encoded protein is CASSWVVGARDEQFF.

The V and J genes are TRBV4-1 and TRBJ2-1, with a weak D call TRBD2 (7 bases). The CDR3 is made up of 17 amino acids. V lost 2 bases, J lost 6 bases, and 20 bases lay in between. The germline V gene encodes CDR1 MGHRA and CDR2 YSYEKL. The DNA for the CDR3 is TGCGCCAGCAGCCAACGGGGGAGGGCCAAGGGGGTCAATGAGCAGTTCTTC. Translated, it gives CASSQRGRAKGVNEQFF.

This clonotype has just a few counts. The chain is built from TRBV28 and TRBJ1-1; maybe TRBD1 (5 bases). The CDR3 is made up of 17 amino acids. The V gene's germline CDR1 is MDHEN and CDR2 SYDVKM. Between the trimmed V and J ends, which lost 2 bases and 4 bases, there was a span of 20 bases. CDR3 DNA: TGTGCCAGCAGTTTAGCAGGGCAGGGCAAGGGTAGCACTGAAGCTTTCTTT. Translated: CASSLAGQGKGSTEAFF. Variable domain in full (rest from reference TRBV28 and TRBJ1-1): DVKVTQSSRYLVKRTGEKVFLECVQDMDHENMFWYRQDPGLGLRLIYFSYDVKMKEKGDIPEGYSVSREKKERFSLILESASTNQTSMYLCASSLAGQGKGSTEAFFGQGTRLTVV.

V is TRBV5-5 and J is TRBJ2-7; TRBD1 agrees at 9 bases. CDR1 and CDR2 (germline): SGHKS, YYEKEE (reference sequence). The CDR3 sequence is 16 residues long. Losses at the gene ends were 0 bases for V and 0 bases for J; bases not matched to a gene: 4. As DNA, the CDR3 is TGTGCCAGCAGCTTGGCCCGGGACAGGGTCTCCTACGAGCAGTACTTC. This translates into CASSLARDRVSYEQYF.

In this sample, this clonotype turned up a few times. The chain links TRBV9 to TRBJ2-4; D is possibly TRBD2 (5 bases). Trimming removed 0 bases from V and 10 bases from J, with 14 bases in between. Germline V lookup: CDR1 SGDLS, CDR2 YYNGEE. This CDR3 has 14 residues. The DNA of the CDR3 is TGTGCCAGCAGCGTAGGACTAAAGGGCTGGATTCAGTACTTC. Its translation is CASSVGLKGWIQYF. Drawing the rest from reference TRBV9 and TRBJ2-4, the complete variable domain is DSGVTQTPKHLITATGQRVTLRCSPRSGDLSVYWYQQSLDQGLQFLIQYYNGEERAKGNILERFSAQQFPDLHSELNLSSLELGDSALYFCASSVGLKGWIQYFGAGTRLSVL.

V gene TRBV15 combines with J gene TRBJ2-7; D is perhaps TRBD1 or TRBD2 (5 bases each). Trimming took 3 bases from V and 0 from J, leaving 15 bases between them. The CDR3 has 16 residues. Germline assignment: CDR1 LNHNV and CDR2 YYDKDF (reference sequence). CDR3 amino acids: CATSRDPGRNSYEQYF. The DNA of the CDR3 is TGTGCCACCAGCAGGGATCCGGGACGGAACTCCTACGAGCAGTACTTC.

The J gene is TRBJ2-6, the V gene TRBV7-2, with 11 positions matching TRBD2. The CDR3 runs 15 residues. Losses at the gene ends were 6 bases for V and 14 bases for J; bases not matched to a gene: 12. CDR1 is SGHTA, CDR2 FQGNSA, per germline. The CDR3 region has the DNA TGTGCCAGCAGTCTTAGGGTAGCGGGAGGGTCCATCCTGACTTTC. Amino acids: CASSLRVAGGSILTF. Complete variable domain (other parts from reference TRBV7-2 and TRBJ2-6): GAGVSQSPSNKVTEKGKDVELRCDPISGHTALYWYRQSLGQGLEFLIYFQGNSAPDKSGLPSDRFSAERTGGSVSTLTIQRTQQEDSAVYLCASSLRVAGGSILTFGAGSRLTVL.

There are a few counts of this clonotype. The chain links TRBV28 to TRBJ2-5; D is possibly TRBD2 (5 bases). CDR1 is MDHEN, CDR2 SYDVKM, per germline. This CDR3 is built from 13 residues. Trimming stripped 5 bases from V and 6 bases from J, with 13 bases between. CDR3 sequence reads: CASSAFDGKTQYF. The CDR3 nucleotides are TGTGCCAGCAGTGCCTTCGACGGGAAGACCCAGTACTTC.

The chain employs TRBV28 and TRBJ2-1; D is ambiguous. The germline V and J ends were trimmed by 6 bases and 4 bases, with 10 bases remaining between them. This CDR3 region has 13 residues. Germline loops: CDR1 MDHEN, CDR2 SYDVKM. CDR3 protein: CASSAQDYNEQFF. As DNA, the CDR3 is TGTGCCAGCAGCGCGCAGGATTACAATGAGCAGTTCTTC.

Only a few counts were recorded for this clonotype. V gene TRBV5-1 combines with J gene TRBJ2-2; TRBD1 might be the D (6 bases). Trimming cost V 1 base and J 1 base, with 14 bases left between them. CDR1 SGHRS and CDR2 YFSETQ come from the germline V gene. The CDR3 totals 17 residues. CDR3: CASSLLKGGLNTGELFF. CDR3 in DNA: TGCGCCAGCAGCTTGTTGAAAGGGGGATTGAACACCGGGGAGCTGTTTTTT.

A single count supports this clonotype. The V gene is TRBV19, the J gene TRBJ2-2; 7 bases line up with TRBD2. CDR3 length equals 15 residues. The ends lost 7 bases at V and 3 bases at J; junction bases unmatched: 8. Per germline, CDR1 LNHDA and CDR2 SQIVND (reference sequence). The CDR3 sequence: CASIGSAGDTGELFF. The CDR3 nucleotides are TGTGCCAGTATAGGGTCCGCGGGAGACACCGGGGAGCTGTTTTTT.

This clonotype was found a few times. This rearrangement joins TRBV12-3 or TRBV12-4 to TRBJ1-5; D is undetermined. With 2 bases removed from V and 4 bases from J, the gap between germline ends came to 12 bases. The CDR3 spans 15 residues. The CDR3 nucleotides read TGTGCCAGCAGTTTAAGAGGTATGAGAAATCAGCCCCAGCATTTT. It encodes CASSLRGMRNQPQHF.

The CDR3 sequence: CASSLAVIGRADNEQFF. The DNA of the CDR3 is TGCGCCAGCAGCTTGGCCGTTATTGGGAGGGCCGACAATGAGCAGTTCTTC. This rearrangement joins TRBV5-1 to TRBJ2-1, with 7 bases that match TRBD2. The CDR3 spans 17 residues. The J segment lost 5 bases and the V segment lost 0 bases, leaving 11 bases of the junction unmatched. Germline CDR1 is SGHRS and CDR2 is YFSETQ.

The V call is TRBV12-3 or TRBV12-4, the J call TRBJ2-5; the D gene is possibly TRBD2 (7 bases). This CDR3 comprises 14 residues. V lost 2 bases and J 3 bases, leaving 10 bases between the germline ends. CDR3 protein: CASSLTGREETQYF. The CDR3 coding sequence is TGTGCCAGCAGTTTAACAGGGAGGGAAGAGACCCAGTACTTC.

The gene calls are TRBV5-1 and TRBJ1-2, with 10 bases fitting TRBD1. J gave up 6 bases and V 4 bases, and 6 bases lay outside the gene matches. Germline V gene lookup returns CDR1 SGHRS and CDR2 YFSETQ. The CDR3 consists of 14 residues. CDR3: CASSNHGQGDGYTF. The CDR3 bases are TGCGCCAGCAGCAACCACGGACAGGGGGATGGCTACACCTTC.

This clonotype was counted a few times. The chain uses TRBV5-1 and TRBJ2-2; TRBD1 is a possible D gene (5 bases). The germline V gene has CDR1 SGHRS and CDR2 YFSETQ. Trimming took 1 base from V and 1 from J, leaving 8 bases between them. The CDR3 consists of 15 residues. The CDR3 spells CASSLYQGNTGELFF. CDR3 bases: TGCGCCAGCAGCTTGTATCAGGGGAACACCGGGGAGCTGTTTTTT.